The following is a T cell receptor (beta chain) sequence with its context. Its antigen is currently unknown. The data originate from a study of vaccination and CD4 T cells after COVID-19. Treatment meaning: roughly ten-day PBMC culture with coronavirus spike peptide pools or control peptides (ViraFEST assay). Recorded positive PCR dates fall between March and December 2020, preceding US Alpha, Beta and Delta variants. Sequencing of the DNA from cultured CD4+ T cells was carried out with the Oncomine TCR Beta short-read assay. TCRdb passed the PCR reads through MiXCR, listing each CDR3 protein once. The data hold 15,000 to 20,000 distinct CDR3 sequences, with about 53% observed a single time. Trimming removed 4 bases from V and 5 bases from J; junction bases left unmatched: 9. The CDR3 loop spans 16 amino acids. Germline V gene lookup returns CDR1 LNHDA and CDR2 SQIVND (reference sequence).

The sequenced material came from CD4+ T cells from blood, cultured in vitro. This clonotype originated in a human donor who had recovered from COVID-19. This chain uses TRBV19 with TRBJ2-5; 11 bases align to TRBD2. The CDR3 DNA is TGTGCCAGTAGTACGGGACTAGCGGAGACGGGGGAGACCCAGTACTTC. Protein product: CASSTGLAETGETQYF.